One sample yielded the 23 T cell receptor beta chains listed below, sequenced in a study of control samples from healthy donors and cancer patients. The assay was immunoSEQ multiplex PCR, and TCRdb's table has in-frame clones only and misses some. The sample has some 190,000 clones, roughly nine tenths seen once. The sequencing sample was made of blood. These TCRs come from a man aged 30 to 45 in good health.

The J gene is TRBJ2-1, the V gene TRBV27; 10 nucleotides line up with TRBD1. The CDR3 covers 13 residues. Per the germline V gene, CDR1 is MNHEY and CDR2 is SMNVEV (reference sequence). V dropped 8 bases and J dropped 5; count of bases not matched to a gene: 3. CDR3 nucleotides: TGTGCCAGCCGACAGGGGGCCCACAATGAGCAGTTCTTC. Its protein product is CASRQGAHNEQFF.

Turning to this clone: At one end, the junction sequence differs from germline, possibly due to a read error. CDR3 coding DNA: TGTGCCAGCAGCCTAGCGGGGGGAAATTACAATGAGCAGTTCTTC. Translated: CASSLAGGNYNEQFF. The chain uses TRBV7-6 and TRBJ2-1, with 11 bases that match TRBD2. The germline V gene has CDR1 SGHVS and CDR2 FNYEAQ. The CDR3 runs to 15 residues.

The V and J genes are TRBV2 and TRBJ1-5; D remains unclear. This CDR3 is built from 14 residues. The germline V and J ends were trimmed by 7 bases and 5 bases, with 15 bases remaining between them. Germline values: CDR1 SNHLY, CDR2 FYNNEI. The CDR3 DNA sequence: TGTGCCAGCAACTCCGGACCCTTATATCAGCCCCAGCATTTT. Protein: CASNSGPLYQPQHF. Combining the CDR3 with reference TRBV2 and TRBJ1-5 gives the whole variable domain EPEVTQTPSHQVTQMGQEVILRCVPISNHLYFYWYRQILGQKVEFLVSFYNNEISEKSEIFDDQFSVERPDGSNFTLKIRSTKLEDSAMYFCASNSGPLYQPQHFGDGTRLSIL.

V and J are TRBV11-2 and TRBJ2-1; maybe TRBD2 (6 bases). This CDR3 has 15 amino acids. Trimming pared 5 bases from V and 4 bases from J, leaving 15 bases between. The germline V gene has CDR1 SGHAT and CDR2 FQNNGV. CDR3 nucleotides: TGTGCCAGCAGCCCGACCGGGGGAGGTTACAATGAGCAGTTCTTC. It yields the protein CASSPTGGGYNEQFF.

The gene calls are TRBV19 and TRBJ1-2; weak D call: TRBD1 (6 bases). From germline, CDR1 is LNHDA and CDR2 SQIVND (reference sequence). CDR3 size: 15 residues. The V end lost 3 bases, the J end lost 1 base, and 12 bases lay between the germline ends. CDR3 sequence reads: CASSIWTAGNYGYTF. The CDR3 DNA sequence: TGTGCCAGTAGTATTTGGACAGCCGGTAACTATGGCTACACCTTC.

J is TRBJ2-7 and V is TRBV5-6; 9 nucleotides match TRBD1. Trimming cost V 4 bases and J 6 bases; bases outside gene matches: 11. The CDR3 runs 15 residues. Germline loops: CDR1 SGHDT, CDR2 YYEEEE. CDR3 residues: CASSQTRGQGSEQYF. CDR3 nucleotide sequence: TGTGCCAGCAGCCAAACCCGAGGACAGGGGAGCGAGCAGTACTTC.

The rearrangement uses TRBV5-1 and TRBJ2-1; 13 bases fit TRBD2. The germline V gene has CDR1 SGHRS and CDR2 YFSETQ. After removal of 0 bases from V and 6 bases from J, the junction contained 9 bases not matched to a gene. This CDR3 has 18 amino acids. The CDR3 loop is CASSLVAGTSGTFNEQFF. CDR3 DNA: TGCGCCAGCAGCTTGGTCGCCGGGACTAGCGGGACCTTCAATGAGCAGTTCTTC.

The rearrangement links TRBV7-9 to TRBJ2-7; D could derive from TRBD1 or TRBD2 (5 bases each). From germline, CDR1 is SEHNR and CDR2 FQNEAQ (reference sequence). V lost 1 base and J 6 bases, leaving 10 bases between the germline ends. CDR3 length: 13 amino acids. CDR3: CASSLGGTTEQYF. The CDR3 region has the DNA TGTGCCAGCAGCTTAGGGGGGACCACCGAGCAGTACTTC. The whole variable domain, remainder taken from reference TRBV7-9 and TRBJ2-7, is DTGVSQNPRHKITKRGQNVTFRCDPISEHNRLYWYRQTLGQGPEFLTYFQNEAQLEKSRLLSDRFSAERPKGSFSTLEIQRTEQGDSAMYLCASSLGGTTEQYFGPGTRLTVT.

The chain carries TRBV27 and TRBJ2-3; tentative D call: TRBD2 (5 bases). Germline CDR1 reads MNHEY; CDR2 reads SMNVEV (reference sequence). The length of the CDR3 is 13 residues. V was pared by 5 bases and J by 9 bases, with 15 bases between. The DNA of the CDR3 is TGTGCCAGCAGTACCAACTTCGAGGGCACGCAGTATTTT. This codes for CASSTNFEGTQYF.

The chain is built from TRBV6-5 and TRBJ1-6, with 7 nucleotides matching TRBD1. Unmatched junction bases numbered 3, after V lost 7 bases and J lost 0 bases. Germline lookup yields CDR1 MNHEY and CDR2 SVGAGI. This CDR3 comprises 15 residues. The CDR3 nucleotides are TGTGCCAGCACCCGGGACAGCTCCTATAATTCACCCCTCCACTTT. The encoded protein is CASTRDSSYNSPLHF.

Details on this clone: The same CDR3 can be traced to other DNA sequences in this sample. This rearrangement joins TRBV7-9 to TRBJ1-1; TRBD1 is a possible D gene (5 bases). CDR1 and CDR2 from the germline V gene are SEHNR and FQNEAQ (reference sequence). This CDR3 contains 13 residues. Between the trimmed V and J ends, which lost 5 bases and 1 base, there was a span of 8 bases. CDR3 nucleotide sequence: TGTGCCAGCAGCCGTGGGGGGAACACTGAAGCTTTCTTT. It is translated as CASSRGGNTEAFF.

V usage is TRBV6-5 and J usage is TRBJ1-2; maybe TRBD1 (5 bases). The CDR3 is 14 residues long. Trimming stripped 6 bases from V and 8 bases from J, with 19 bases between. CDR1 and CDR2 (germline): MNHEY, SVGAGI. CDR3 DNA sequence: TGTGCCAGCAGGGGGACGGGGTTCGTTAGGGGCTACACCTTC. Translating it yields CASRGTGFVRGYTF.

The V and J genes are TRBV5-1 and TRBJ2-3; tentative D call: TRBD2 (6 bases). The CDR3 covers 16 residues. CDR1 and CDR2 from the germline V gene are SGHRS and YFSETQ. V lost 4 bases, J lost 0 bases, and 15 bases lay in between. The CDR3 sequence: CASSLNLAESTDTQYF. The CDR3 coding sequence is TGCGCCAGCAGCCTCAATTTAGCGGAAAGCACAGATACGCAGTATTTT.

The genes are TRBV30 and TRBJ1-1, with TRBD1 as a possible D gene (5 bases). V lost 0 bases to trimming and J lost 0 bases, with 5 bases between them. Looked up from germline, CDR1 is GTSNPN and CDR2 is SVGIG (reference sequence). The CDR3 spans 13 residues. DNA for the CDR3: TGTGCCTGGAGTGTACAGGTGAACACTGAAGCTTTCTTT. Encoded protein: CAWSVQVNTEAFF.

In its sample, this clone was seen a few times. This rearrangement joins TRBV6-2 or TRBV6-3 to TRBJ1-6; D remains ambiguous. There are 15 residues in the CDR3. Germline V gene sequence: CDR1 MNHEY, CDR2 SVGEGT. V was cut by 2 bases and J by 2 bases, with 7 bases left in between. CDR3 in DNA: TGTGCCAGCAGTTACGAGTCCACCTATAATTCACCCCTCCACTTT. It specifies CASSYESTYNSPLHF.

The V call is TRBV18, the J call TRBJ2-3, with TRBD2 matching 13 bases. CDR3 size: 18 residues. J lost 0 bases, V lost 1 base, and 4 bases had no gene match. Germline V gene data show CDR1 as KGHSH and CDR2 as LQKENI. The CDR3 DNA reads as TGTGCCAGCTCACCACGACTAGCGGGGGGCCGGAGCACAGATACGCAGTATTTT. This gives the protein CASSPRLAGGRSTDTQYF.

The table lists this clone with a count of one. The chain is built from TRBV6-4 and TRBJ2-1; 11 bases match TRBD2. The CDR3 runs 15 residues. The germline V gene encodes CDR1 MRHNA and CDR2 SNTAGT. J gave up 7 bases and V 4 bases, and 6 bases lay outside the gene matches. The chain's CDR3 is CASSGGTSGGNEQFF. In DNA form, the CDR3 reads TGTGCCAGCAGTGGGGGAACTAGCGGGGGAAATGAGCAGTTCTTC.

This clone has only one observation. The CDR3 spells CASSLVPDTQYF. The DNA for the CDR3 is TGCGCCAGCAGCTTGGTACCAGATACGCAGTATTTT. This chain uses TRBV5-1 with TRBJ2-3; no definite D call. Germline V lookup: CDR1 SGHRS, CDR2 YFSETQ. CDR3 length: 12 amino acids. V lost 0 bases, J lost 4 bases, and 3 bases lay in between.

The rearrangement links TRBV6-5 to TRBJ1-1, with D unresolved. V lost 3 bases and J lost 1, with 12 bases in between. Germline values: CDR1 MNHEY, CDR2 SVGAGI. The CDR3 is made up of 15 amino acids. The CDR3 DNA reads TGTGCCAGCAGTTATAACCCTACCGGGAACACTGAAGCTTTCTTT. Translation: CASSYNPTGNTEAFF.

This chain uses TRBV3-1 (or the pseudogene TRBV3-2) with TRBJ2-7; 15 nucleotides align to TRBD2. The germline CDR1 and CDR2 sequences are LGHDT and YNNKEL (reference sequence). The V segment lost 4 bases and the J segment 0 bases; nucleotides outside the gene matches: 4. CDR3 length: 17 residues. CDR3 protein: CASSRTSGGASSYEQYF. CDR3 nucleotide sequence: TGTGCCAGCAGCCGGACTAGCGGGGGGGCGAGCTCCTACGAGCAGTACTTC.

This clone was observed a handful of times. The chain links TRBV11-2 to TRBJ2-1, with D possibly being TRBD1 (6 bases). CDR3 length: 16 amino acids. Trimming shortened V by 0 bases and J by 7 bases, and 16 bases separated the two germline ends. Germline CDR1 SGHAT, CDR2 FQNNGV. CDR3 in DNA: TGTGCCAGCAGCTTAGAGGGGACAAACCTGGGTAATGAGCAGTTCTTC. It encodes CASSLEGTNLGNEQFF.

The CDR3 DNA is TGTGCCAGGCGCGGACAGGCCGACCAAAGCTCTGGAAACACCATATATTTT. Its translation: CARRGQADQSSGNTIYF. The V gene is TRBV21-1, the J gene TRBJ1-3; the DNA was not compared with TRBD1, the D call given in the table. TRBV21-1 is described as a pseudogene. The CDR3 sequence is 17 residues long.

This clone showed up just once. The CDR3 DNA reads as TGTGCCAGCAGCTTACCGAAGAACACTGAAGCTTTCTTT. As protein: CASSLPKNTEAFF. This rearrangement joins TRBV7-2 to TRBJ1-1; D is unclear. The CDR3 has 13 amino acids. Trimming cost V 2 bases and J 1 base, with 5 bases left between them. The germline V gene has CDR1 SGHTA and CDR2 FQGNSA.